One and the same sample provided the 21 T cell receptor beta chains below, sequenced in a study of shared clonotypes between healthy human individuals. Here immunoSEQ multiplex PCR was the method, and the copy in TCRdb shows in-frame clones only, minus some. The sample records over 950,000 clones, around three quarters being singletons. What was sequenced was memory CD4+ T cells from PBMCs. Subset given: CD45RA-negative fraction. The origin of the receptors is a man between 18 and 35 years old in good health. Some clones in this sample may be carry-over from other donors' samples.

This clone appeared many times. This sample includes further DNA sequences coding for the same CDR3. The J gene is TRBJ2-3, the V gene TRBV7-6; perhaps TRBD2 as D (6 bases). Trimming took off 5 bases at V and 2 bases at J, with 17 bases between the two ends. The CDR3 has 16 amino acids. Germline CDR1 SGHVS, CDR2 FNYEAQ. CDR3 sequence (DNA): TGTGCCAGCAGCCCCCGGGGCGGGGAATTCACAGATACGCAGTATTTT. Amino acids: CASSPRGGEFTDTQYF.

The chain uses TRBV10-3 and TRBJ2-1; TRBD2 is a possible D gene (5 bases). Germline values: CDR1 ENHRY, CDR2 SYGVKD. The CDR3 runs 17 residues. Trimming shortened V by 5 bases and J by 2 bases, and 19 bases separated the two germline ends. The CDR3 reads CAISTGLAGGPYNEQFF. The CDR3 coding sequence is TGTGCCATCAGTACCGGATTGGCGGGTGGACCCTACAATGAGCAGTTCTTC.

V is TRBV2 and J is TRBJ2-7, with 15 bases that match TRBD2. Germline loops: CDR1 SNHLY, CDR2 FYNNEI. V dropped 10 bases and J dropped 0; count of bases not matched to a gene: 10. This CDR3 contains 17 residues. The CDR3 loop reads CATKRGLAGGVSYEQYF. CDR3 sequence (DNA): TGTGCCACTAAACGGGGACTAGCGGGAGGAGTCTCCTACGAGCAGTACTTC. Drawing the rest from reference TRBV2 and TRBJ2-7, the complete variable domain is EPEVTQTPSHQVTQMGQEVILRCVPISNHLYFYWYRQILGQKVEFLVSFYNNEISEKSEIFDDQFSVERPDGSNFTLKIRSTKLEDSAMYFCATKRGLAGGVSYEQYFGPGTRLTVT.

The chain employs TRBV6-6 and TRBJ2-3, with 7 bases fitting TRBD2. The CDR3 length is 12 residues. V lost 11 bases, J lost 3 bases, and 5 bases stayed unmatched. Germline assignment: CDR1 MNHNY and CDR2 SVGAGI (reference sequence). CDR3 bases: TGTGCCTCGGCGGGGGAAACAGATACGCAGTATTTT. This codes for CASAGETDTQYF.

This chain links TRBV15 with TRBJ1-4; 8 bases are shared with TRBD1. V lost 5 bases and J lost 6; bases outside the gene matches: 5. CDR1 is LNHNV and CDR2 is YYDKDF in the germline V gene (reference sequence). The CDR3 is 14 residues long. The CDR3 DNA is TGTGCCACCAGCGTCCGGGACAGGCATGAAAAACTGTTTTTT. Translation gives CATSVRDRHEKLFF.

The CDR3 spells CASTSGRGAEQFF. CDR3 DNA: TGTGCCAGCACTAGCGGGAGGGGGGCTGAGCAGTTCTTC. The V call is TRBV6-1, the J call TRBJ2-1; 12 nucleotides agree with TRBD2. Germline CDR1 is MNHNS and CDR2 is SASEGT. After removal of 7 bases from V and 9 bases from J, the junction contained 4 bases not matched to a gene. This CDR3 spans 13 amino acids.

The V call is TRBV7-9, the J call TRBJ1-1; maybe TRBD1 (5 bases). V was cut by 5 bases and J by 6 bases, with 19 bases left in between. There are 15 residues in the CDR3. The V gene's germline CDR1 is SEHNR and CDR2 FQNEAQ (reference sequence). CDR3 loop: CASSPRKGLVSEAFF. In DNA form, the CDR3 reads TGTGCCAGCAGCCCACGTAAGGGGCTGGTGTCTGAAGCTTTCTTT.

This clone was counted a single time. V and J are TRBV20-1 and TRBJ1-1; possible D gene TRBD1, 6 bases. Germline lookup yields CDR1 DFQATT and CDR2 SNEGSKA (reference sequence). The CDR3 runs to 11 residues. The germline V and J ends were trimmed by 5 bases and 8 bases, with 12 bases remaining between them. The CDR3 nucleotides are TGCAGTGCTCGACCCGGGACAGAAGCTTTCTTT. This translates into CSARPGTEAFF.

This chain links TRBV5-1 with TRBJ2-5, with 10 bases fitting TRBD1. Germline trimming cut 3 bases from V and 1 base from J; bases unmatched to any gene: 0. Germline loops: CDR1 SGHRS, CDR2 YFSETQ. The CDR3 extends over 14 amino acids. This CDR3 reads CASSWDRGQETQYF. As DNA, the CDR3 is TGCGCCAGCAGCTGGGACAGGGGCCAAGAGACCCAGTACTTC.

CDR3 coding DNA: TGTGCCAGCAATCTGAAGGGACACAACACCGGGGAGCTGTTTTTT. This codes for CASNLKGHNTGELFF. The rearrangement links TRBV6-1 to TRBJ2-2; a weak D match, TRBD1 (6 bases). The CDR3 is 15 amino acids. Trimming left V 7 bases short and J 2 bases short, with 14 bases between. From germline, CDR1 is MNHNS and CDR2 SASEGT.

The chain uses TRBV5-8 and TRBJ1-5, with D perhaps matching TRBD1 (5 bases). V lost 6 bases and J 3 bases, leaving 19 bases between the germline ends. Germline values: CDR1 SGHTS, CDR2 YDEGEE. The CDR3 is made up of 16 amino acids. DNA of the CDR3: TGTGCCAGCACCCCGATGCCCCAAGGGGCCAATCAGCCCCAGCATTTT. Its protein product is CASTPMPQGANQPQHF.

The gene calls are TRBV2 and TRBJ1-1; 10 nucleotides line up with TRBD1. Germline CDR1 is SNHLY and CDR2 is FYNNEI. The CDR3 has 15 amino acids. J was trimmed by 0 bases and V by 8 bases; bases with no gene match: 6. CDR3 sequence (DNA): TGTGCCAGCGGTCGACAGGGGGCTGTGAACACTGAAGCTTTCTTT. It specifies CASGRQGAVNTEAFF.

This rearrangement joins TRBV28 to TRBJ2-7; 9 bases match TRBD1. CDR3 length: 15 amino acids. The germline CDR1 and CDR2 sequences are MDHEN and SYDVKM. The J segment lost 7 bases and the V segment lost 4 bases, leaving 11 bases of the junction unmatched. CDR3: CASSSGTGSPVEQYF. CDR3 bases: TGTGCCAGCAGTTCCGGGACAGGGTCCCCTGTGGAGCAGTACTTC. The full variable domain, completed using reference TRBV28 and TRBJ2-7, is DVKVTQSSRYLVKRTGEKVFLECVQDMDHENMFWYRQDPGLGLRLIYFSYDVKMKEKGDIPEGYSVSREKKERFSLILESASTNQTSMYLCASSSGTGSPVEQYFGPGTRLTVT.

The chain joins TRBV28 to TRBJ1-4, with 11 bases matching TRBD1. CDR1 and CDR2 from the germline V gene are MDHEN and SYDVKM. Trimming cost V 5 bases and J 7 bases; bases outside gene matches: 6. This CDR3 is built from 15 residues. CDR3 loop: CASSNGQGAFEKLFF. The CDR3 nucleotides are TGTGCCAGCAGTAACGGACAGGGGGCTTTTGAAAAACTGTTTTTT.

CDR3 bases: TGTGCCAGCAGTTACCGGACAGGGCCCAATGAGCAGTTCTTC. Its translation is CASSYRTGPNEQFF. The V call is TRBV6-5, the J call TRBJ2-1; TRBD1 aligns across 8 bases. The CDR3 runs 14 residues. J was trimmed by 6 bases and V by 2 bases; bases with no gene match: 3. Germline V lookup: CDR1 MNHEY, CDR2 SVGAGI.

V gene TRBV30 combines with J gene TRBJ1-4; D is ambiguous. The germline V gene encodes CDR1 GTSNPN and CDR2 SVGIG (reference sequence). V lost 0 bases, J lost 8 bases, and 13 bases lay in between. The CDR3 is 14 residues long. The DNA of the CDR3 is TGTGCCTGGAGTGTACTGGGTAGTCGGGAAAAACTGTTTTTT. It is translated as CAWSVLGSREKLFF. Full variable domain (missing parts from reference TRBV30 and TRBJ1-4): SQTIHQWPATLVQPVGSPLSLECTVEGTSNPNLYWYRQAAGRGLQLLFYSVGIGQISSEVPQNLSASRPQDRQFILSSKKLLLSDSGFYLCAWSVLGSREKLFFGSGTQLSVL.

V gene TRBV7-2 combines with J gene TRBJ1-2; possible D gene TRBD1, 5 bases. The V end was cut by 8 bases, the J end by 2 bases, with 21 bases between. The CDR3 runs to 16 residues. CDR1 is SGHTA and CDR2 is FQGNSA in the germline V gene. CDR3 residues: CASSQSPGGVNYGYTF. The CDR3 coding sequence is TGTGCCAGCTCACAATCACCCGGGGGGGTCAACTATGGCTACACCTTC.

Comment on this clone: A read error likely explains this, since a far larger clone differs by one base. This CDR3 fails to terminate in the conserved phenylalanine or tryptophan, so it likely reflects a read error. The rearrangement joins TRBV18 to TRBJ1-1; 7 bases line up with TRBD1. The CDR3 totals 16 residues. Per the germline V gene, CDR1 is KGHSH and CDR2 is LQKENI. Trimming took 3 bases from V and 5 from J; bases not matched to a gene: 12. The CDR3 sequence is CASSPQEGGARTEAFL. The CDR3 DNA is TGTGCCAGCTCACCCCAAGAAGGGGGCGCGAGGACTGAAGCTTTCCTT.

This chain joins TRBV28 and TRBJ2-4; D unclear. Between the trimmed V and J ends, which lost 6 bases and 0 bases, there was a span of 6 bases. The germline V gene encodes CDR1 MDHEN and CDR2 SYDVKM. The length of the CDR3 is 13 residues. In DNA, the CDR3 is TGTGCCAGCAGGGGGTTAGCCAAAAACATTCAGTACTTC. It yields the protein CASRGLAKNIQYF.

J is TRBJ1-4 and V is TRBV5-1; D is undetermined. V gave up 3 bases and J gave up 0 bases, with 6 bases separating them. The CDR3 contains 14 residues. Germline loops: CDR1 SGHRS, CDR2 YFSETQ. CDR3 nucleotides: TGCGCCAGCAGCTCCGAGCCAACTAATGAAAAACTGTTTTTT. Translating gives CASSSEPTNEKLFF.

CDR3 DNA: TGCGCCAGTAACCGGGACGGGAACACTGAAGCTTTCTTT. This encodes CASNRDGNTEAFF. The chain uses TRBV5-1 and TRBJ1-1; D perhaps matches TRBD1 (5 bases). The CDR3 runs to 13 residues. The ends were cut back, 8 bases at V and 1 base at J, with 12 bases in the middle. Germline lookup yields CDR1 SGHRS and CDR2 YFSETQ.